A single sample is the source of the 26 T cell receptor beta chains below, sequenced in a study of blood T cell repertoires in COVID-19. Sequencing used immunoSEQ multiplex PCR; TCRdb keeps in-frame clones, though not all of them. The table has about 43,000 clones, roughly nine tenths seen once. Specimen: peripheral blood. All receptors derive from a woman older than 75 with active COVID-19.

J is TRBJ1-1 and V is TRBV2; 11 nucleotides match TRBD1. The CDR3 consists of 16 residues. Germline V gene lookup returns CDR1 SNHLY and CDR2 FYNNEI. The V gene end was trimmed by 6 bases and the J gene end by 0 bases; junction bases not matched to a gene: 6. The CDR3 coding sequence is TGTGCCAGCAGGGCGGACAGGGGGCGCGTGAACACTGAAGCTTTCTTT. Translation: CASRADRGRVNTEAFF. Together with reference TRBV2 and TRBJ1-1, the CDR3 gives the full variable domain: EPEVTQTPSHQVTQMGQEVILRCVPISNHLYFYWYRQILGQKVEFLVSFYNNEISEKSEIFDDQFSVERPDGSNFTLKIRSTKLEDSAMYFCASRADRGRVNTEAFFGQGTRLTVV.

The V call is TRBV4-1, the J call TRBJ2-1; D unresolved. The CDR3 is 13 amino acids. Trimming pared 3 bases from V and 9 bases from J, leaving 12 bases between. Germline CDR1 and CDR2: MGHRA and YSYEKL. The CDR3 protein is CASSHGTISEQFF. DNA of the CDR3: TGCGCCAGCAGCCATGGAACTATCAGTGAGCAGTTCTTC.

The CDR3 DNA reads as TGTGCCAGCATGCCCCGGACAGAGACGAACACTGAAGCTTTCTTT. Encoded protein: CASMPRTETNTEAFF. The chain combines TRBV2 with TRBJ1-1, with TRBD1 as a possible D gene (6 bases). The V end was cut by 7 bases, the J end by 1 base, with 16 bases between. CDR1 is SNHLY and CDR2 is FYNNEI in the germline V gene. CDR3 size: 15 residues.

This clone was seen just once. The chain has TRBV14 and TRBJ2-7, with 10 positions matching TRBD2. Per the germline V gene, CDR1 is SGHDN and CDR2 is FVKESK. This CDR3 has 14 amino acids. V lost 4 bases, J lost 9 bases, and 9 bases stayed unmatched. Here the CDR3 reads CASSPLLAGEGQYF. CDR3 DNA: TGTGCCAGCAGCCCCCTCCTAGCGGGGGAAGGGCAGTACTTC.

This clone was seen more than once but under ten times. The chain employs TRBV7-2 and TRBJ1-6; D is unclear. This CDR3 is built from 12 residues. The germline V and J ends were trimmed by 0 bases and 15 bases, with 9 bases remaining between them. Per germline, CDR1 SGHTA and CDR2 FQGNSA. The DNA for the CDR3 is TGTGCCAGCAGCTTAGCGTCCCCCCGCCTCCACTTT. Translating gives CASSLASPRLHF.

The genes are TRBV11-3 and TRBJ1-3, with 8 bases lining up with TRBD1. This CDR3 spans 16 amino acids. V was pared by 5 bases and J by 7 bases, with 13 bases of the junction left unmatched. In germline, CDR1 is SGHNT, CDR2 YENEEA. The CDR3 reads CASSPSRDRPGNTIYF. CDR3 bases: TGTGCCAGCAGCCCTTCCCGGGACAGGCCGGGGAACACCATATATTTT.

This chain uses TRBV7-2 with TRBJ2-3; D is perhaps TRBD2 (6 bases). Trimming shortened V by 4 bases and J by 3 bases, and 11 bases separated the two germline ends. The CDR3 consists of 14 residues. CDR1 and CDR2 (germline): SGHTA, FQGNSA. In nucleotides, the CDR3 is TGTGCCAGCAGCTCTGACAGCGGGACAGATACGCAGTATTTT. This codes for CASSSDSGTDTQYF.

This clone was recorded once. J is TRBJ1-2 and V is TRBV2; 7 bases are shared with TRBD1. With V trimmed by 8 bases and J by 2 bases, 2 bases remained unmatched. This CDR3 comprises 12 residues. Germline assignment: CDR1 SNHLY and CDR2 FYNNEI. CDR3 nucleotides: TGTGCCAGCGGACAGGCGAACTATGGCTACACCTTC. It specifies CASGQANYGYTF.

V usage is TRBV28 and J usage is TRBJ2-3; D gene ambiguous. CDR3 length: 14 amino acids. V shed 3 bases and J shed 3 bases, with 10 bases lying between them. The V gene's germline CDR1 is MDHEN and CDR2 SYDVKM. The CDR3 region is CASSFGGDTDTQYF. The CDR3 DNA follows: TGTGCCAGCAGTTTTGGCGGAGATACAGATACGCAGTATTTT.

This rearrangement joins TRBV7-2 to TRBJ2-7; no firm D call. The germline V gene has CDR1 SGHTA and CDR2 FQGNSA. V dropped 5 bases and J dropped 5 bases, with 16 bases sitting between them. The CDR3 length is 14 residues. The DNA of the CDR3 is TGTGCCAGCAGCCACAAGGCAGGTAGTGACGAGCAGTACTTC. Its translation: CASSHKAGSDEQYF.

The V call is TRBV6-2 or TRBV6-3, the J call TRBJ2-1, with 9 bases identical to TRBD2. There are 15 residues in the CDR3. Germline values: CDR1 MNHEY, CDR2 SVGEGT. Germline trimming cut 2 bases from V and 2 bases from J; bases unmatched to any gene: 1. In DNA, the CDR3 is TGTGCCAGCAGTTACGGCGGGGGGGCCTACAATGAGCAGTTCTTC. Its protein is CASSYGGGAYNEQFF.

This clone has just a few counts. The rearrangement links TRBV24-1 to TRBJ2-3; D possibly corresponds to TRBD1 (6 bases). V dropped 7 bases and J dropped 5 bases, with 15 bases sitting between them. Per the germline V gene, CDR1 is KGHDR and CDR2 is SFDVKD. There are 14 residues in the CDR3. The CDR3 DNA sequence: TGTGCCACCAGGCGGGCAGGGGCGGGAGATACGCAGTATTTT. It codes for CATRRAGAGDTQYF.

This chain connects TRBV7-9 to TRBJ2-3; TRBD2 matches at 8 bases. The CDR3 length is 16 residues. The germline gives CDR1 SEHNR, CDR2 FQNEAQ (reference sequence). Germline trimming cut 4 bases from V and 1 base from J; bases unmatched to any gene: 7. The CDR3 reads CASSSRETSGTDTQYF. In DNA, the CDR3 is TGTGCCAGCAGCTCAAGGGAGACTAGCGGCACAGATACGCAGTATTTT.

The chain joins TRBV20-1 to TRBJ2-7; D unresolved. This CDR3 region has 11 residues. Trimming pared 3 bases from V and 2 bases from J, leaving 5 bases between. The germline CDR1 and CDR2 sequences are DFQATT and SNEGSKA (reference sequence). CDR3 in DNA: TGCAGTGCTAGCCCTACCTACGAGCAGTACTTC. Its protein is CSASPTYEQYF.

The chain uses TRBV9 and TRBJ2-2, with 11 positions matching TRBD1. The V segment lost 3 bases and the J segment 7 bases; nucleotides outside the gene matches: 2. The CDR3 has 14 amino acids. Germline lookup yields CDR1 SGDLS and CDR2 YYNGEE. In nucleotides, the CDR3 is TGTGCCAGCAGCGGGACAGGGGGCCGCGGGGAGCTGTTTTTT. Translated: CASSGTGGRGELFF.

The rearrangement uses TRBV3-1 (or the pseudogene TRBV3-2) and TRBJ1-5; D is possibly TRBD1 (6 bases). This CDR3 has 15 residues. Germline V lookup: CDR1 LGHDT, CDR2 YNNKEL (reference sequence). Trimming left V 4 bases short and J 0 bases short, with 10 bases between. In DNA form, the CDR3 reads TGTGCCAGCAGCCCTTCGACAGGTAGCAATCAGCCCCAGCATTTT. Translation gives CASSPSTGSNQPQHF.

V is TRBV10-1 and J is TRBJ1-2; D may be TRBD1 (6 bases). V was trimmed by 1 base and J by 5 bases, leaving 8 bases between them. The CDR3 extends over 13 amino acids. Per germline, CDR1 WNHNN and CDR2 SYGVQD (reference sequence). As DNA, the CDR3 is TGCGCCAGCAGTGAGTTTACAGGGTATGGCTACACCTTC. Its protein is CASSEFTGYGYTF.

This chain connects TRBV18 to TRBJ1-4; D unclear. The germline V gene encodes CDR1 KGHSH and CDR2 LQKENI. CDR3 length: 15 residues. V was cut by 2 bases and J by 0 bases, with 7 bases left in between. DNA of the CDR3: TGTGCCAGCTCACCAATGGCTGCAACTAATGAAAAACTGTTTTTT. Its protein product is CASSPMAATNEKLFF.

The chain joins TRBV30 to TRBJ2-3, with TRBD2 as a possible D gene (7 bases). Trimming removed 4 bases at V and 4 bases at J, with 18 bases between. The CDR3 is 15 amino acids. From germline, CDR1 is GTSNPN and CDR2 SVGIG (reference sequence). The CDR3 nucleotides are TGTGCCTGGACCCTAGGAACGGGGGGCGCAGATACGCAGTATTTT. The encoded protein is CAWTLGTGGADTQYF.

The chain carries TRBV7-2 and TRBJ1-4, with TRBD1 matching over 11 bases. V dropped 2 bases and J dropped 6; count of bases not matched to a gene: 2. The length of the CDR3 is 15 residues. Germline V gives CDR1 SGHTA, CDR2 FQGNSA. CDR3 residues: CASSLMDRGHEKLFF. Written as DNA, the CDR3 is TGTGCCAGCAGCTTAATGGACAGGGGGCATGAAAAACTGTTTTTT.

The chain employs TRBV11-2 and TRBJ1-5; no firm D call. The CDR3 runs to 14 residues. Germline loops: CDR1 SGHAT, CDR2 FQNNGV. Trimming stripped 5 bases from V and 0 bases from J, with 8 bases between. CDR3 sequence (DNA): TGTGCCAGCAGCCTTACGGTTAGCAATCAGCCCCAGCATTTT. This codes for CASSLTVSNQPQHF. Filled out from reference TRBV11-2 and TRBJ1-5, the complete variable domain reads EAGVAQSPRYKIIEKRQSVAFWCNPISGHATLYWYQQILGQGPKLLIQFQNNGVVDDSQLPKDRFSAERLKGVDSTLKIQPAKLEDSAVYLCASSLTVSNQPQHFGDGTRLSIL.

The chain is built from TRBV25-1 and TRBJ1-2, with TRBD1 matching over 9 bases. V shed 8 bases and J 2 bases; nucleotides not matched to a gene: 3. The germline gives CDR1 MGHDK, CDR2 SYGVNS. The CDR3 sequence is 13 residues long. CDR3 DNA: TGTGCCAGCGAGGGACAGGGAAACTATGGCTACACCTTC. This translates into CASEGQGNYGYTF.

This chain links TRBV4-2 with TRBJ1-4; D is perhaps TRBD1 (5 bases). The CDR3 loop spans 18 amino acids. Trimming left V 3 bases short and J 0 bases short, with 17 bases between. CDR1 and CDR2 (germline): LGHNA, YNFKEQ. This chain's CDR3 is CASSQTIGGSTTNEKLFF. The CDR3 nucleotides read TGTGCCAGCAGCCAGACGATCGGGGGGAGTACAACTAATGAAAAACTGTTTTTT.

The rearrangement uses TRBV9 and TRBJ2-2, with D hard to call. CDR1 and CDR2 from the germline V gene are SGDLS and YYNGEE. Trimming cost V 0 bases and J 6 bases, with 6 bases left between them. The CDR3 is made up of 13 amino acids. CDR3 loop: CASSVVTSGELFF. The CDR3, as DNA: TGTGCCAGCAGCGTAGTAACATCCGGGGAGCTGTTTTTT.

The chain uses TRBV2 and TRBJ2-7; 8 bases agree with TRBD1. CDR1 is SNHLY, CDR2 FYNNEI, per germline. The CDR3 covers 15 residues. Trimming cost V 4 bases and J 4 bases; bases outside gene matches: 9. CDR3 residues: CASSAQGRGPYEQYF. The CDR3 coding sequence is TGTGCCAGCAGTGCCCAGGGCAGGGGGCCTTACGAGCAGTACTTC.

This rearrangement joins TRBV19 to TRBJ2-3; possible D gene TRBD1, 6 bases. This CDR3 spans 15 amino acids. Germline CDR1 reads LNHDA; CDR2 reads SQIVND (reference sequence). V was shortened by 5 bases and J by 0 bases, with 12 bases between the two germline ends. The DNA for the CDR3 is TGTGCCAGTAGTCCGGGACAACCGAGCACAGATACGCAGTATTTT. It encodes CASSPGQPSTDTQYF.